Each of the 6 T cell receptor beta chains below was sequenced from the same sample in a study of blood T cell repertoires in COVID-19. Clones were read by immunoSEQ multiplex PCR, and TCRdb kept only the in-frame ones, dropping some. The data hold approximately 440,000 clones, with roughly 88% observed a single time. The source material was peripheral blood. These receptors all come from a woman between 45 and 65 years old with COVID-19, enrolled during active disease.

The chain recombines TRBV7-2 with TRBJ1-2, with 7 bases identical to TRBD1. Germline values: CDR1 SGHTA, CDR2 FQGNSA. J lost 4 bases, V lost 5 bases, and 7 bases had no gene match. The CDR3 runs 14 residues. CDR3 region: CASSPDREGYGYTF. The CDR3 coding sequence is TGTGCCAGCAGCCCCGACAGGGAAGGCTATGGCTACACCTTC.

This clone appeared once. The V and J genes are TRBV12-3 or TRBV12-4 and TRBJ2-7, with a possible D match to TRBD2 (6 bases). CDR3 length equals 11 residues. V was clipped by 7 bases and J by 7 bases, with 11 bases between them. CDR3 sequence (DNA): TGTGCCAGCACCGCGGCGGGAGAGCAGTACTTC. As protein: CASTAAGEQYF.

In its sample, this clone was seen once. The CDR3 sequence: CAWRNGRGYSYEQYF. CDR3 bases: TGTGCCTGGAGGAATGGCAGGGGGTATTCCTACGAGCAGTACTTC. This rearrangement joins TRBV30 to TRBJ2-7; the match to TRBD1 covers 7 bases. The CDR3 runs 15 residues. V shed 3 bases and J 1 base; nucleotides not matched to a gene: 9. The germline gives CDR1 GTSNPN, CDR2 SVGIG (reference sequence).

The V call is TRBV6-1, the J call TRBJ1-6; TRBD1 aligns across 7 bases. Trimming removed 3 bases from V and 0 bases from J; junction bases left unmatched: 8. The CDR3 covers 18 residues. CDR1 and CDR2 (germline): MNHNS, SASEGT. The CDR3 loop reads CASSDPRQGRSYNSPLHF. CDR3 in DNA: TGTGCCAGCAGTGACCCCCGACAGGGTCGCTCCTATAATTCACCCCTCCACTTT.

The CDR3 loop is CAWSYGGTEAFF. The CDR3 DNA reads TGTGCCTGGAGTTACGGGGGCACTGAAGCTTTCTTT. The rearrangement joins TRBV30 to TRBJ1-1; possibly TRBD1 for D (5 bases). The CDR3 length is 12 residues. Trimming pared 2 bases from V and 4 bases from J, leaving 8 bases between. Germline V gene lookup returns CDR1 GTSNPN and CDR2 SVGIG (reference sequence).

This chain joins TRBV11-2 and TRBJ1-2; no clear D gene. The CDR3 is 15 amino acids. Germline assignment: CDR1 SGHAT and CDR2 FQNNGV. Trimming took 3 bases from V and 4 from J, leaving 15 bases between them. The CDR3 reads CASSFTGEGTYGYTF. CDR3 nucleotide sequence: TGTGCCAGCAGCTTTACCGGGGAAGGTACCTATGGCTACACCTTC.